This TCR beta chain was identified during a study of T cells in Graves' hyperthyroidism and ophthalmopathy. Amplification of TCR beta CDR3 regions was performed using RNA transcripts as template. Researchers ran a first-round RT-PCR on the TCR CDR3 using the HTBI primer set. MiXCR, applied by TCRdb to the multiplex PCR reads, yields one record per CDR3 protein. Of about 570,000 distinct CDR3 sequences listed, 12% to 15% are singletons. This clonotype came up a few times. This CDR3 has 14 amino acids. The germline V gene has CDR1 SGHRS and CDR2 YFSETQ. Trimming removed 5 bases from V and 5 bases from J, with 14 bases in between.

The TCR sequence derives from a woman aged 40 to 55 with Graves' hyperthyroidism. This sequence joins TRBV5-1 and TRBJ2-1, with D tentatively TRBD1 (6 bases). What was sequenced was blood. The CDR3 nucleotides read TGCGCCAGCAGTAGGACAGCCATTAACAATGAGCAGTTCTTC. Translating it yields CASSRTAINNEQFF.